A single sample is the source of the 22 T cell receptor beta chains below, sequenced in a study of T cells after yellow fever vaccination (dated by TCRdb to about 2019). In the paper's terms, the treatment or condition label means: live attenuated yellow fever vaccine strain. Libraries were prepared through 5' RACE. The sequencer listed for this sample is Illumina HiSeq 2500. TCRdb trimmed public reads at Q25 via fastp, called clones via MiXCR and kept in-frame beta chains. Here each entry gathers all rows of one CDR3 protein and keeps the most common genes and DNA. Across this sample there are more than 250,000 distinct CDR3 sequences, with around 6.8% seen only once. The top ten clonotypes cover roughly a sixth of the sample. This specimen was PBMCs, taken approximately 40 days after the first yellow fever vaccination. These receptor sequences come from a man aged 18-30 years who received the YFV17D yellow fever vaccine.

This clonotype was counted only a few times. The genes are TRBV3-1 and TRBJ1-1; no reliable D call. Germline V gene lookup returns CDR1 LGHDT and CDR2 YNNKEL (reference sequence). V was clipped by 0 bases and J by 1 base, with 9 bases between them. The CDR3 length is 15 residues. CDR3: CASSQDKGENTEAFF. CDR3 DNA: TGTGCCAGCAGCCAAGATAAGGGCGAGAACACTGAAGCTTTCTTT. The complete variable domain, with remaining parts taken from reference TRBV3-1 and TRBJ1-1, reads DTAVSQTPKYLVTQMGNDKSIKCEQNLGHDTMYWYKQDSKKFLKIMFSYNNKELIINETVPNRFSPKSPDKAHLNLHINSLELGDSAVYFCASSQDKGENTEAFFGQGTRLTVV.

A few counts support this clonotype. The J gene is TRBJ2-3, the V gene TRBV5-1; the match to TRBD1 covers 8 bases. V gave up 2 bases and J gave up 5 bases; unmatched junction bases: 4. CDR1 is SGHRS, CDR2 YFSETQ, per germline. CDR3 length: 14 residues. The CDR3 spells CASSFRDRKDTQYF. In nucleotides, the CDR3 is TGCGCCAGCAGCTTCCGGGACAGGAAAGATACGCAGTATTTT.

The chain uses TRBV29-1 and TRBJ1-1; the D is unclear. The V end was cut by 3 bases, the J end by 2 bases, with 7 bases between. The length of the CDR3 is 12 residues. The germline V gene has CDR1 SQVTM and CDR2 ANQGSEA. CDR3 sequence: CSVDPENTEAFF. The CDR3 DNA reads TGCAGCGTTGACCCCGAAAACACTGAAGCTTTCTTT. Full variable domain (remainder filled in from reference TRBV29-1 and TRBJ1-1): SAVISQKPSRDICQRGTSLTIQCQVDSQVTMMFWYRQQPGQSLTLIATANQGSEATYESGFVIDKFPISRPNLTFSTLTVSNMSPEDSSIYLCSVDPENTEAFFGQGTRLTVV.

This clonotype occurred many times. CDR3 sequence reads: CSVDGDGGETQYF. The DNA of the CDR3 is TGCAGCGTTGATGGCGACGGGGGAGAGACCCAGTACTTC. The chain employs TRBV29-1 and TRBJ2-5; the D gene is possibly TRBD2 (6 bases). The V end lost 3 bases, the J end lost 4 bases, and 12 bases lay between the germline ends. The CDR3 loop spans 13 amino acids. Germline CDR1 reads SQVTM; CDR2 reads ANQGSEA.

This clonotype was seen a few times. The chain links TRBV5-5 to TRBJ1-1; D gene ambiguous. V lost 4 bases and J lost 0, with 7 bases in between. The length of the CDR3 is 13 residues. Germline assignment: CDR1 SGHKS and CDR2 YYEKEE (reference sequence). The CDR3 is CASSIVVNTEAFF. The CDR3 DNA reads as TGTGCCAGCAGCATCGTCGTGAACACTGAAGCTTTCTTT.

The rearrangement links TRBV19 to TRBJ1-5; tentatively, D is TRBD1 (6 bases). Trimming pared 3 bases from V and 6 bases from J, leaving 9 bases between. The V gene's germline CDR1 is LNHDA and CDR2 SQIVND (reference sequence). This CDR3 spans 13 amino acids. CDR3 DNA: TGTGCCAGTAGTATTGGGGGCGTTCAGCCCCAGCATTTT. This codes for CASSIGGVQPQHF. The variable domain in full, completed from reference TRBV19 and TRBJ1-5, reads DGGITQSPKYLFRKEGQNVTLSCEQNLNHDAMYWYRQDPGQGLRLIYYSQIVNDFQKGDIAEGYSVSREKKESFPLTVTSAQKNPTAFYLCASSIGGVQPQHFGDGTRLSIL.

Only a few counts were recorded for this clonotype. The chain uses TRBV27 and TRBJ2-5; 12 bases match TRBD2. In germline, CDR1 is MNHEY, CDR2 SMNVEV (reference sequence). V trimming: 5 bases; J trimming: 12 bases; junction bases outside the gene matches: 16. There are 16 residues in the CDR3. CDR3 coding DNA: TGTGCCAGCAGTCCCGACGCCTCAGGACTAGCGGGGAAGGAGTACTTC. Amino acids: CASSPDASGLAGKEYF.

This clonotype has only a few counts. The chain joins TRBV7-9 to TRBJ2-3, with D possibly being TRBD2 (6 bases). Trimming took off 4 bases at V and 6 bases at J, with 14 bases between the two ends. CDR1 and CDR2 from the germline V gene are SEHNR and FQNEAQ (reference sequence). The length of the CDR3 is 14 residues. CDR3 region: CASSSQEGFDTQYF. DNA of the CDR3: TGTGCCAGCAGCTCTCAGGAGGGTTTCGATACGCAGTATTTT.

The rearrangement uses TRBV4-2 and TRBJ2-1; TRBD2 matches 9 bases. V was clipped by 0 bases and J by 8 bases; unmatched bases: 5. Germline V gene sequence: CDR1 LGHNA, CDR2 YNFKEQ. The CDR3 runs 15 residues. CDR3 protein: CASSQDLGLAYEQFF. The CDR3 bases are TGTGCCAGCAGCCAAGACCTGGGACTAGCTTATGAGCAGTTCTTC.

This clonotype was detected only a few times. The rearrangement uses TRBV11-1 and TRBJ2-1; D assignment may be TRBD1 or TRBD2 (5 bases each). This CDR3 is 15 amino acids long. The germline V and J ends were trimmed by 5 bases and 5 bases, with 16 bases remaining between them. Germline CDR1 and CDR2: SGHAT and FQDESV (reference sequence). CDR3: CASSQVPGPNNEQFF. The CDR3, as DNA: TGTGCCAGCAGCCAGGTGCCGGGACCTAACAATGAGCAGTTCTTC.

Many counts were recorded for this clonotype. V usage is TRBV18 and J usage is TRBJ2-7; D may correspond to TRBD1 or TRBD2 (5 bases each). The germline CDR1 and CDR2 sequences are KGHSH and LQKENI. V was trimmed by 6 bases and J by 2 bases, leaving 11 bases between them. The CDR3 covers 13 residues. In DNA, the CDR3 is TGTGCCAGCTCTTGGGACGGAACCTACGAGCAGTACTTC. This sequence encodes CASSWDGTYEQYF.

This clonotype was detected only a few times. The V and J genes are TRBV5-1 and TRBJ2-7; 7 bases line up with TRBD1. This CDR3 has 17 amino acids. V lost 2 bases, J lost 4 bases, and 15 bases stayed unmatched. Germline values: CDR1 SGHRS, CDR2 YFSETQ. In DNA form, the CDR3 reads TGCGCCAGCAGCTTACCCCCTGAGACAGGGAGTGGGTACGAGCAGTACTTC. This sequence encodes CASSLPPETGSGYEQYF.

The chain carries TRBV19 and TRBJ2-7; TRBD1 might be the D (5 bases). V gave up 6 bases and J gave up 2 bases, with 14 bases separating them. Per the germline V gene, CDR1 is LNHDA and CDR2 is SQIVND (reference sequence). This CDR3 contains 14 residues. CDR3 bases: TGTGCCAGTAGCATGGGGCCAGGGACCTACGAGCAGTACTTC. Translating it yields CASSMGPGTYEQYF.

This clonotype has only a few counts. V and J are TRBV5-1 and TRBJ2-7; D remains ambiguous. The V end was cut by 1 base, the J end by 0 bases, with 11 bases between. This CDR3 has 15 residues. Germline V CDR1 and CDR2: SGHRS, YFSETQ. The CDR3 DNA reads TGCGCCAGCAGCTTGAGTTCGGGCAGCTCCTACGAGCAGTACGTC. It codes for CASSLSSGSSYEQYV.

This clonotype was seen only a few times. The CDR3 sequence is CASTLGPARETQYF. The CDR3 bases are TGTGCCAGCACCCTGGGACCGGCAAGGGAGACCCAGTACTTC. V is TRBV12-3 or TRBV12-4 and J is TRBJ2-5; perhaps D is TRBD1 or TRBD2 (5 bases each). The CDR3 spans 14 residues. Trimming left V 7 bases short and J 5 bases short, with 17 bases between.

In regard to this clonotype: A read error may explain this, as a much larger clone is one base away. The gene calls are TRBV2 and TRBJ2-1, with TRBD2 matching 12 bases. The CDR3 sequence is 15 residues long. Germline CDR1 and CDR2: SNHLY and FYNNEI. The CDR3 sequence is CVSKTGTSGFNEQFF. The DNA of the CDR3 is TGTGTCAGCAAGACCGGGACTAGCGGGTTCAATGAGCAGTTCTTC.

This clonotype appeared a few times. The chain uses TRBV5-4 and TRBJ2-2; tentatively, D is TRBD1 (5 bases). CDR3 size: 15 residues. Trimming stripped 2 bases from V and 3 bases from J, with 11 bases between. Germline-derived CDR1 and CDR2 are SGHNT and YYREEE (reference sequence). The CDR3 DNA reads TGTGCCAGCAGCTTTTGGGGCAGCTACACCGGGGAGCTGTTTTTT. It codes for CASSFWGSYTGELFF.

V usage is TRBV7-2 and J usage is TRBJ1-2, with 10 bases fitting TRBD1. The germline V gene has CDR1 SGHTA and CDR2 FQGNSA. The CDR3 runs 15 residues. The junction had 0 bases not matched to a gene; V was cut back by 0 bases and J by 2 bases. The DNA of the CDR3 is TGTGCCAGCAGCTTAGCGGGACAGGGGAACTATGGCTACACCTTC. Translated: CASSLAGQGNYGYTF.

The V and J genes are TRBV6-1 and TRBJ2-2, with D perhaps TRBD2 (5 bases). V lost 6 bases and J 3 bases, leaving 14 bases between the germline ends. CDR3 size: 15 residues. Germline V gene lookup returns CDR1 MNHNS and CDR2 SASEGT. CDR3 nucleotide sequence: TGTGCCAGCAGCAATGGACTGCCATACACCGGGGAGCTGTTTTTT. As protein: CASSNGLPYTGELFF.

This chain joins TRBV7-9 and TRBJ2-3; tentative D call: TRBD2 (5 bases). V lost 2 bases and J lost 6, with 15 bases in between. Germline CDR1 SEHNR, CDR2 FQNEAQ (reference sequence). This CDR3 has 15 amino acids. This CDR3 is CASSLPGSMGDTQYF. DNA for the CDR3: TGTGCCAGCAGCTTACCGGGGTCCATGGGGGATACGCAGTATTTT.

The rearrangement links TRBV7-3 to TRBJ1-1; D is possibly TRBD1 (6 bases). The CDR3 length is 13 residues. Germline lookup yields CDR1 SGHTA and CDR2 FQGTGA. V dropped 5 bases and J dropped 8 bases, with 15 bases sitting between them. This chain's CDR3 is CASSVGTQAEAFF. CDR3 nucleotides: TGTGCCAGCAGCGTCGGGACACAAGCCGAAGCTTTCTTT.

This chain joins TRBV10-3 and TRBJ1-1; D gene unclear. The CDR3 loop spans 12 amino acids. Trimming removed 3 bases from V and 7 bases from J, with 9 bases in between. Germline-derived CDR1 and CDR2 are ENHRY and SYGVKD. CDR3 bases: TGTGCCATCAGTGACGGAGGGCATGAAGCTTTCTTT. Residues: CAISDGGHEAFF.